This T cell receptor beta chain is from a study of OX40 agonist ivuxolimab in advanced cancers. About the study: A male proportion of about 86% was recorded, with mean age around 55 years and range roughly 20 to 90. Three patients, one with hepatocellular carcinoma and two with cutaneous melanoma, responded partially.

With respect to this clone: Other DNA sequences within the sample encode an identical CDR3.

Sequencing used immunoSEQ multiplex PCR; TCRdb keeps in-frame clones, though not all of them. Of some 39,000 clones in the sample, about 87% were seen once. CDR1 is SGHDT, CDR2 YYEEEE, per germline. The ends were cut back, 0 bases at V and 8 bases at J, with 8 bases in the middle. This CDR3 spans 12 amino acids. This receptor was obtained from an adult with an advanced solid tumor such as melanoma, head and neck, liver or kidney cancer. The V gene is TRBV5-6, the J gene TRBJ1-1, with no clear D. Source: CD4+ or CD8+ T cells sorted from blood, taken in a trial of the OX40 agonist ivuxolimab. The DNA of the CDR3 is TGTGCCAGCAGCTTGGCGGCAACCGAAGCTTTCTTT. Protein sequence: CASSLAATEAFF.